The 27 T cell receptor beta chains below were found in one sample sequenced in a study of beta chain features in type 1 diabetes. Every isolated RNA sample was fully reverse transcribed, so sequencing captured expressed TCRB transcripts. Measured with immunoSEQ multiplex PCR; TCRdb has only the in-frame clones, and not every one. The data hold hundreds of thousands of clones, with 10% to 15% observed a single time. The specimen was naive CD4+ T cells from blood. Receptors were obtained from a man aged 18 to 30 in good health.

J is TRBJ2-7 and V is TRBV28; 11 positions agree with TRBD2. V dropped 5 bases and J dropped 3; count of bases not matched to a gene: 6. The CDR3 contains 15 residues. Germline CDR1 and CDR2: MDHEN and SYDVKM. In DNA form, the CDR3 reads TGTGCCAGCAGTCCCCGACTAGCGGGGAACTACGAGCAGTACTTC. Its translation is CASSPRLAGNYEQYF.

The table lists this clone with a few counts. The rearrangement links TRBV7-2 to TRBJ2-1; D possibly corresponds to TRBD2 (6 bases). Between the trimmed V and J ends, which lost 5 bases and 7 bases, there was a span of 12 bases. The CDR3 has 13 residues. CDR1 is SGHTA, CDR2 FQGNSA, per germline. CDR3 sequence reads: CASSPDRENEQFF. CDR3 DNA: TGTGCCAGCAGCCCCGACCGGGAGAATGAGCAGTTCTTC.

This clone turned up a few times. The V call is TRBV28, the J call TRBJ2-7; TRBD1 might be the D (6 bases). The CDR3 is 11 residues long. V lost 4 bases and J 6 bases, leaving 7 bases between the germline ends. The germline V gene has CDR1 MDHEN and CDR2 SYDVKM. This CDR3 is CASSSGVEQYF. Written as DNA, the CDR3 is TGTGCCAGCAGTTCAGGGGTCGAGCAGTACTTC. The whole variable domain, filled in from reference TRBV28 and TRBJ2-7, reads DVKVTQSSRYLVKRTGEKVFLECVQDMDHENMFWYRQDPGLGLRLIYFSYDVKMKEKGDIPEGYSVSREKKERFSLILESASTNQTSMYLCASSSGVEQYFGPGTRLTVT.

This clone occurred a few times. The chain combines TRBV7-8 with TRBJ1-2; 12 bases fit TRBD1. The CDR3 extends over 17 amino acids. V lost 4 bases and J lost 8; bases outside the gene matches: 14. The V gene's germline CDR1 is SGHVS and CDR2 FQNEAQ. The CDR3: CASSSNRDRGRWGGYTF. The CDR3 DNA reads TGTGCCAGCAGCTCGAACCGGGACAGGGGGCGCTGGGGCGGCTACACCTTC.

The table lists this clone with a few counts. The rearrangement joins TRBV30 to TRBJ1-3; maybe TRBD1 (6 bases). Trimming took 0 bases from V and 0 from J, leaving 9 bases between them. Germline V gene lookup returns CDR1 GTSNPN and CDR2 SVGIG (reference sequence). The CDR3 spans 15 residues. CDR3 nucleotide sequence: TGTGCCTGGAGTGTAGCAGGGGCCTCTGGAAACACCATATATTTT. This sequence encodes CAWSVAGASGNTIYF.

The rearrangement joins TRBV7-3 to TRBJ1-1; D unclear. Germline CDR1 SGHTA, CDR2 FQGTGA. The CDR3 covers 13 residues. The V end lost 5 bases, the J end lost 1 base, and 8 bases lay between the germline ends. CDR3 in amino acids: CASSPFGNTEAFF. The CDR3 DNA is TGTGCCAGCAGCCCCTTCGGGAACACTGAAGCTTTCTTT.

CDR3 region: CSVVRGGANTGELFF. CDR3 in DNA: TGCAGCGTTGTTCGGGGGGGGGCGAACACCGGGGAGCTGTTTTTT. The rearrangement links TRBV29-1 to TRBJ2-2; TRBD2 matches at 8 bases. Trimming took 4 bases from V and 0 from J; bases not matched to a gene: 4. The CDR3 totals 15 residues. Germline CDR1 reads SQVTM; CDR2 reads ANQGSEA.

J is TRBJ2-1 and V is TRBV19, with 8 bases fitting TRBD1. CDR1 is LNHDA and CDR2 is SQIVND in the germline V gene (reference sequence). V lost 0 bases, J lost 5 bases, and 0 bases stayed unmatched. The CDR3 is 14 residues long. DNA for the CDR3: TGTGCCAGTAGTATAGAGGGACAGGACAATGAGCAGTTCTTC. Its protein is CASSIEGQDNEQFF. Together with reference TRBV19 and TRBJ2-1, the CDR3 gives the full variable domain: DGGITQSPKYLFRKEGQNVTLSCEQNLNHDAMYWYRQDPGQGLRLIYYSQIVNDFQKGDIAEGYSVSREKKESFPLTVTSAQKNPTAFYLCASSIEGQDNEQFFGPGTRLTVL.

This clone was seen a few times. The V and J genes are TRBV9 and TRBJ1-2, with D perhaps matching TRBD1 (5 bases). V was cut by 4 bases and J by 2 bases, with 12 bases left in between. The germline V gene encodes CDR1 SGDLS and CDR2 YYNGEE. The CDR3 consists of 14 residues. CDR3 in amino acids: CASSPIGENYGYTF. The CDR3 DNA reads TGTGCCAGCAGCCCTATAGGGGAAAACTATGGCTACACCTTC.

This clone appeared a few times. The gene calls are TRBV4-2 and TRBJ2-7; D is unresolved. The CDR3 is made up of 17 amino acids. From germline, CDR1 is LGHNA and CDR2 YNFKEQ. Trimming shortened V by 0 bases and J by 0 bases, and 15 bases separated the two germline ends. CDR3 sequence (DNA): TGTGCCAGCAGCCAAGATTTGCAGGCCGCAAGCTCCTACGAGCAGTACTTC. Translating gives CASSQDLQAASSYEQYF.

This clone was detected a few times. The CDR3 loop is CASSQGVKEQETQYF. The DNA for the CDR3 is TGTGCCAGCAGCCAAGGGGTTAAGGAGCAAGAGACCCAGTACTTC. The rearrangement links TRBV4-2 to TRBJ2-5; no clear D gene. CDR1 and CDR2 (germline): LGHNA, YNFKEQ. Trimming left V 1 base short and J 2 bases short, with 11 bases between. The CDR3 is 15 amino acids.

The CDR3, as DNA: TGTGCCAGCAGTTACTCGGGGACAGGGGCGAATGAGCAGTTCTTC. Protein product: CASSYSGTGANEQFF. J is TRBJ2-1 and V is TRBV6-6; 10 nucleotides line up with TRBD1. This CDR3 has 15 residues. The germline CDR1 and CDR2 sequences are MNHNY and SVGAGI (reference sequence). With V trimmed by 0 bases and J by 7 bases, 3 bases remained unmatched.

The V call is TRBV18, the J call TRBJ2-7; 7 nucleotides line up with TRBD1. With V trimmed by 3 bases and J by 0 bases, 5 bases remained unmatched. The CDR3 length is 15 residues. CDR1 KGHSH and CDR2 LQKENI come from the germline V gene. This CDR3 is CASSPSGTASYEQYF. CDR3 DNA sequence: TGTGCCAGCTCACCCTCCGGGACAGCCTCCTACGAGCAGTACTTC.

The chain has TRBV9 and TRBJ1-1, with TRBD1 matching 7 bases. The length of the CDR3 is 15 residues. The J segment lost 0 bases and the V segment lost 3 bases, leaving 5 bases of the junction unmatched. Germline assignment: CDR1 SGDLS and CDR2 YYNGEE. CDR3 nucleotides: TGTGCCAGCAGCGAGACGGGACAGATGAACACTGAAGCTTTCTTT. Its translation: CASSETGQMNTEAFF.

This clone has a handful of counts. The genes are TRBV7-9 and TRBJ2-1; 12 bases align to TRBD2. V dropped 4 bases and J dropped 9; count of bases not matched to a gene: 7. Germline lookup yields CDR1 SEHNR and CDR2 FQNEAQ (reference sequence). The CDR3 spans 15 residues. The CDR3 DNA reads as TGTGCCAGCAGCTCTGGACTAGCGGGATCCTCTGAGCAGTTCTTC. Translating gives CASSSGLAGSSEQFF.

V and J are TRBV7-9 and TRBJ1-4; 7 bases map to TRBD1. This CDR3 is 15 amino acids long. V was pared by 2 bases and J by 4 bases, with 4 bases of the junction left unmatched. CDR1 is SEHNR, CDR2 FQNEAQ, per germline (reference sequence). The chain's CDR3 is CASSLWTGDNEKLFF. The CDR3 nucleotides are TGTGCCAGCAGCTTATGGACAGGAGATAATGAAAAACTGTTTTTT.

The CDR3 loop reads CAAQQGAREKLFF. The CDR3, as DNA: TGTGCCGCGCAACAGGGGGCGAGGGAAAAACTGTTTTTT. This rearrangement joins TRBV10-3 to TRBJ1-4, with 9 nucleotides matching TRBD1. Germline assignment: CDR1 ENHRY and CDR2 SYGVKD. The V segment lost 11 bases and the J segment 8 bases; nucleotides outside the gene matches: 9. This CDR3 comprises 13 residues.

This chain connects TRBV20-1 to TRBJ2-7, with a weak D call TRBD2 (5 bases). Germline V gives CDR1 DFQATT, CDR2 SNEGSKA (reference sequence). V lost 3 bases and J lost 5, with 8 bases in between. The CDR3 runs 11 residues. For the CDR3, the DNA is TGCAGTGCTAGTTTCGGGGACGAGCAGTACTTC. Translated: CSASFGDEQYF.

This clone was detected a few times. The chain recombines TRBV5-1 with TRBJ2-7, with 7 bases fitting TRBD1. J was trimmed by 6 bases and V by 1 base; bases with no gene match: 4. The germline CDR1 and CDR2 sequences are SGHRS and YFSETQ. This CDR3 region has 13 residues. The CDR3 DNA sequence: TGCGCCAGCAGCTTGTCACAGGGGTCCGAGCAGTACTTC. It specifies CASSLSQGSEQYF.

CDR3 region: CASSDSSGALPYEQYF. The CDR3 DNA reads as TGTGCCAGCAGTGACTCTTCAGGGGCCCTCCCCTACGAGCAGTACTTC. The chain has TRBV6-4 and TRBJ2-7, with a possible D match to TRBD1 (6 bases). The CDR3 runs 16 residues. Deletions cut 0 bases from V and 2 bases from J, with 14 bases between. Germline CDR1 is MRHNA and CDR2 is SNTAGT.

This clone was counted only a few times. The chain combines TRBV5-4 with TRBJ1-1, with D possibly TRBD1 on 5 matching bases. CDR1 is SGHNT and CDR2 is YYREEE in the germline V gene (reference sequence). The V end lost 6 bases, the J end lost 7 bases, and 28 bases lay between the germline ends. The CDR3 loop spans 17 amino acids. The CDR3 coding sequence is TGTGCCAGCACCTCGCAGGGTTGGGGAATCCTGGGGGGTGAAGCTTTCTTT. This codes for CASTSQGWGILGGEAFF. Full variable domain (outside the CDR3, taken from reference TRBV5-4 and TRBJ1-1): ETGVTQSPTHLIKTRGQQVTLRCSSQSGHNTVSWYQQALGQGPQFIFQYYREEENGRGNFPPRFSGLQFPNYSSELNVNALELDDSALYLCASTSQGWGILGGEAFFGQGTRLTVV.

The chain joins TRBV11-2 to TRBJ2-5, with 8 bases identical to TRBD1. Trimming removed 0 bases from V and 5 bases from J; junction bases left unmatched: 11. This CDR3 is 17 amino acids long. The germline V gene encodes CDR1 SGHAT and CDR2 FQNNGV. The CDR3 reads CASSLEAGGMWWETQYF. The CDR3 region has the DNA TGTGCCAGCAGCTTAGAGGCAGGGGGCATGTGGTGGGAGACCCAGTACTTC.

This clone was picked up one time. This same CDR3 is encoded by further DNA sequences in the sample. The chain links TRBV6-5 to TRBJ1-2, with a weak D call TRBD1 (5 bases). With 7 bases removed from V and 5 bases from J, the gap between germline ends came to 11 bases. CDR1 and CDR2 from the germline V gene are MNHEY and SVGAGI. The CDR3 is 12 residues long. As DNA, the CDR3 is TGTGCCAGCAAGACAGAACCTTATGGCTACACCTTC. It specifies CASKTEPYGYTF.

This clone was detected a few times. The chain joins TRBV29-1 to TRBJ2-1, with 7 bases lining up with TRBD2. The V gene's germline CDR1 is SQVTM and CDR2 ANQGSEA. The CDR3 consists of 13 residues. Unmatched junction bases numbered 7, after V lost 4 bases and J lost 7 bases. The CDR3 reads CSVGTGGGNEQFF. For the CDR3, the DNA is TGCAGCGTTGGGACTGGGGGGGGAAATGAGCAGTTCTTC.

The rearrangement uses TRBV7-2 and TRBJ2-1; 7 bases match TRBD2. The germline CDR1 and CDR2 sequences are SGHTA and FQGNSA. Trimming at V came to 0 bases and at J to 9 bases, leaving 20 bases not matched to a gene. The CDR3 has 19 amino acids. The CDR3 nucleotides read TGTGCCAGCAGCTTAGCGCGGGGACTTTATGCGGGGGTCCAGGCTGAGCAGTTCTTC. Its protein product is CASSLARGLYAGVQAEQFF.

On this clone itself: The sample has other DNA sequences that encode this CDR3 too. This sequence joins TRBV7-3 and TRBJ1-1; 8 bases match TRBD1. Germline-derived CDR1 and CDR2 are SGHTA and FQGTGA. This CDR3 comprises 13 residues. V dropped 6 bases and J dropped 3; count of bases not matched to a gene: 3. Here the CDR3 reads CASSSQGDTEAFF. CDR3 bases: TGTGCCAGCAGTTCACAGGGGGACACTGAAGCTTTCTTT.

J is TRBJ1-1 and V is TRBV5-4, with D possibly matching TRBD1 (6 bases). This CDR3 region has 15 residues. In germline, CDR1 is SGHNT, CDR2 YYREEE (reference sequence). V was pared by 4 bases and J by 4 bases, with 17 bases between. CDR3 bases: TGTGCCAGCAGCGCAGCCCCAGGGGATGTCACTGAAGCTTTCTTT. It encodes CASSAAPGDVTEAFF.